This T cell receptor (beta chain) is drawn from a study of OX40 agonist ivuxolimab in advanced cancers. Repertoires were generated with immunoSEQ multiplex PCR, while TCRdb's copy carries only in-frame clones and drops some. Among about 17,000 clones, about 80% were seen once, and the ten largest hold 20% to 30%. Germline V gives CDR1 SGHTA, CDR2 FQGTGA. V lost 7 bases and J lost 7, with 17 bases in between. The CDR3 is made up of 14 amino acids. The TCR sequence derives from an adult with an advanced solid tumor such as melanoma, head and neck, liver or kidney cancer. Material: CD4+ or CD8+ T cells sorted from blood, obtained in a trial of the OX40 agonist ivuxolimab. The V gene is TRBV7-3, the J gene TRBJ1-5; D not certain. The CDR3 sequence is CASKLGVGPQPQHF. CDR3 DNA sequence: TGTGCCAGCAAACTGGGAGTCGGGCCCCAGCCCCAGCATTTT.